The source of this T cell receptor (beta chain) is a study of identical twins. In its sample, this clonotype was seen a few times. Its antigen remains unknown. The length of the CDR3 is 15 residues. The V gene lost 2 bases and the J gene lost 0 bases, with 8 bases spanning the gap. CDR1 is SGHKS, CDR2 YYEKEE, per germline (reference sequence). Each CDR3 protein is one row after TCRdb ran MiXCR on the 5' RACE reads. The table has 1.5 million to 2 million distinct CDR3 sequences, under 35% seen once. General study points: The abundant beta clonotypes from cord blood had fewer insertions, and memory repertoires had none of this.

Input material: cord blood. The V gene is TRBV5-5, the J gene TRBJ1-4; D not certain. The sequence was obtained from a newborn girl in good health. The CDR3 bases are TGTGCCAGCAGCTTCCCCACCCCAACTAATGAAAAACTGTTTTTT. This sequence encodes CASSFPTPTNEKLFF.